The present T cell receptor beta chain was sequenced within a study of blood T cell repertoires in COVID-19. Study overall: The samples span acute and convalescent COVID-19 from the United States, Italy and Spain.

Original methodology: How many nucleated cells were present was estimated from reference gene primer amplification. Profiling relied on immunoSEQ multiplex PCR, and the TCRdb table lists in-frame clones only, not all of them. The V and J calls and clone size are taken from that table; D and trimming were inferred from the DNA. This table holds 220,000 or so clones, 90% found once. Categorization into cohorts depended on clinical history that participants reported. Someone with COVID-19 had been met by exposed participants within 2 weeks before study entry. Trimming took off 7 bases at V and 2 bases at J, with 18 bases between the two ends. Germline V gene sequence: CDR1 SGHRS, CDR2 YFSETQ. The CDR3 is 15 amino acids.

The chain carries TRBV5-1 and TRBJ2-5, with D possibly being TRBD2 (6 bases). The sequenced material came from PBMCs or T cells enriched from blood (not recorded which). This TCR came from a man aged 30 to 39 who had been exposed to COVID-19. The DNA for the CDR3 is TGCGCCAGCTCTGAACGTGACGGGGGACAAGAGACCCAGTACTTC. Amino acid sequence: CASSERDGGQETQYF.